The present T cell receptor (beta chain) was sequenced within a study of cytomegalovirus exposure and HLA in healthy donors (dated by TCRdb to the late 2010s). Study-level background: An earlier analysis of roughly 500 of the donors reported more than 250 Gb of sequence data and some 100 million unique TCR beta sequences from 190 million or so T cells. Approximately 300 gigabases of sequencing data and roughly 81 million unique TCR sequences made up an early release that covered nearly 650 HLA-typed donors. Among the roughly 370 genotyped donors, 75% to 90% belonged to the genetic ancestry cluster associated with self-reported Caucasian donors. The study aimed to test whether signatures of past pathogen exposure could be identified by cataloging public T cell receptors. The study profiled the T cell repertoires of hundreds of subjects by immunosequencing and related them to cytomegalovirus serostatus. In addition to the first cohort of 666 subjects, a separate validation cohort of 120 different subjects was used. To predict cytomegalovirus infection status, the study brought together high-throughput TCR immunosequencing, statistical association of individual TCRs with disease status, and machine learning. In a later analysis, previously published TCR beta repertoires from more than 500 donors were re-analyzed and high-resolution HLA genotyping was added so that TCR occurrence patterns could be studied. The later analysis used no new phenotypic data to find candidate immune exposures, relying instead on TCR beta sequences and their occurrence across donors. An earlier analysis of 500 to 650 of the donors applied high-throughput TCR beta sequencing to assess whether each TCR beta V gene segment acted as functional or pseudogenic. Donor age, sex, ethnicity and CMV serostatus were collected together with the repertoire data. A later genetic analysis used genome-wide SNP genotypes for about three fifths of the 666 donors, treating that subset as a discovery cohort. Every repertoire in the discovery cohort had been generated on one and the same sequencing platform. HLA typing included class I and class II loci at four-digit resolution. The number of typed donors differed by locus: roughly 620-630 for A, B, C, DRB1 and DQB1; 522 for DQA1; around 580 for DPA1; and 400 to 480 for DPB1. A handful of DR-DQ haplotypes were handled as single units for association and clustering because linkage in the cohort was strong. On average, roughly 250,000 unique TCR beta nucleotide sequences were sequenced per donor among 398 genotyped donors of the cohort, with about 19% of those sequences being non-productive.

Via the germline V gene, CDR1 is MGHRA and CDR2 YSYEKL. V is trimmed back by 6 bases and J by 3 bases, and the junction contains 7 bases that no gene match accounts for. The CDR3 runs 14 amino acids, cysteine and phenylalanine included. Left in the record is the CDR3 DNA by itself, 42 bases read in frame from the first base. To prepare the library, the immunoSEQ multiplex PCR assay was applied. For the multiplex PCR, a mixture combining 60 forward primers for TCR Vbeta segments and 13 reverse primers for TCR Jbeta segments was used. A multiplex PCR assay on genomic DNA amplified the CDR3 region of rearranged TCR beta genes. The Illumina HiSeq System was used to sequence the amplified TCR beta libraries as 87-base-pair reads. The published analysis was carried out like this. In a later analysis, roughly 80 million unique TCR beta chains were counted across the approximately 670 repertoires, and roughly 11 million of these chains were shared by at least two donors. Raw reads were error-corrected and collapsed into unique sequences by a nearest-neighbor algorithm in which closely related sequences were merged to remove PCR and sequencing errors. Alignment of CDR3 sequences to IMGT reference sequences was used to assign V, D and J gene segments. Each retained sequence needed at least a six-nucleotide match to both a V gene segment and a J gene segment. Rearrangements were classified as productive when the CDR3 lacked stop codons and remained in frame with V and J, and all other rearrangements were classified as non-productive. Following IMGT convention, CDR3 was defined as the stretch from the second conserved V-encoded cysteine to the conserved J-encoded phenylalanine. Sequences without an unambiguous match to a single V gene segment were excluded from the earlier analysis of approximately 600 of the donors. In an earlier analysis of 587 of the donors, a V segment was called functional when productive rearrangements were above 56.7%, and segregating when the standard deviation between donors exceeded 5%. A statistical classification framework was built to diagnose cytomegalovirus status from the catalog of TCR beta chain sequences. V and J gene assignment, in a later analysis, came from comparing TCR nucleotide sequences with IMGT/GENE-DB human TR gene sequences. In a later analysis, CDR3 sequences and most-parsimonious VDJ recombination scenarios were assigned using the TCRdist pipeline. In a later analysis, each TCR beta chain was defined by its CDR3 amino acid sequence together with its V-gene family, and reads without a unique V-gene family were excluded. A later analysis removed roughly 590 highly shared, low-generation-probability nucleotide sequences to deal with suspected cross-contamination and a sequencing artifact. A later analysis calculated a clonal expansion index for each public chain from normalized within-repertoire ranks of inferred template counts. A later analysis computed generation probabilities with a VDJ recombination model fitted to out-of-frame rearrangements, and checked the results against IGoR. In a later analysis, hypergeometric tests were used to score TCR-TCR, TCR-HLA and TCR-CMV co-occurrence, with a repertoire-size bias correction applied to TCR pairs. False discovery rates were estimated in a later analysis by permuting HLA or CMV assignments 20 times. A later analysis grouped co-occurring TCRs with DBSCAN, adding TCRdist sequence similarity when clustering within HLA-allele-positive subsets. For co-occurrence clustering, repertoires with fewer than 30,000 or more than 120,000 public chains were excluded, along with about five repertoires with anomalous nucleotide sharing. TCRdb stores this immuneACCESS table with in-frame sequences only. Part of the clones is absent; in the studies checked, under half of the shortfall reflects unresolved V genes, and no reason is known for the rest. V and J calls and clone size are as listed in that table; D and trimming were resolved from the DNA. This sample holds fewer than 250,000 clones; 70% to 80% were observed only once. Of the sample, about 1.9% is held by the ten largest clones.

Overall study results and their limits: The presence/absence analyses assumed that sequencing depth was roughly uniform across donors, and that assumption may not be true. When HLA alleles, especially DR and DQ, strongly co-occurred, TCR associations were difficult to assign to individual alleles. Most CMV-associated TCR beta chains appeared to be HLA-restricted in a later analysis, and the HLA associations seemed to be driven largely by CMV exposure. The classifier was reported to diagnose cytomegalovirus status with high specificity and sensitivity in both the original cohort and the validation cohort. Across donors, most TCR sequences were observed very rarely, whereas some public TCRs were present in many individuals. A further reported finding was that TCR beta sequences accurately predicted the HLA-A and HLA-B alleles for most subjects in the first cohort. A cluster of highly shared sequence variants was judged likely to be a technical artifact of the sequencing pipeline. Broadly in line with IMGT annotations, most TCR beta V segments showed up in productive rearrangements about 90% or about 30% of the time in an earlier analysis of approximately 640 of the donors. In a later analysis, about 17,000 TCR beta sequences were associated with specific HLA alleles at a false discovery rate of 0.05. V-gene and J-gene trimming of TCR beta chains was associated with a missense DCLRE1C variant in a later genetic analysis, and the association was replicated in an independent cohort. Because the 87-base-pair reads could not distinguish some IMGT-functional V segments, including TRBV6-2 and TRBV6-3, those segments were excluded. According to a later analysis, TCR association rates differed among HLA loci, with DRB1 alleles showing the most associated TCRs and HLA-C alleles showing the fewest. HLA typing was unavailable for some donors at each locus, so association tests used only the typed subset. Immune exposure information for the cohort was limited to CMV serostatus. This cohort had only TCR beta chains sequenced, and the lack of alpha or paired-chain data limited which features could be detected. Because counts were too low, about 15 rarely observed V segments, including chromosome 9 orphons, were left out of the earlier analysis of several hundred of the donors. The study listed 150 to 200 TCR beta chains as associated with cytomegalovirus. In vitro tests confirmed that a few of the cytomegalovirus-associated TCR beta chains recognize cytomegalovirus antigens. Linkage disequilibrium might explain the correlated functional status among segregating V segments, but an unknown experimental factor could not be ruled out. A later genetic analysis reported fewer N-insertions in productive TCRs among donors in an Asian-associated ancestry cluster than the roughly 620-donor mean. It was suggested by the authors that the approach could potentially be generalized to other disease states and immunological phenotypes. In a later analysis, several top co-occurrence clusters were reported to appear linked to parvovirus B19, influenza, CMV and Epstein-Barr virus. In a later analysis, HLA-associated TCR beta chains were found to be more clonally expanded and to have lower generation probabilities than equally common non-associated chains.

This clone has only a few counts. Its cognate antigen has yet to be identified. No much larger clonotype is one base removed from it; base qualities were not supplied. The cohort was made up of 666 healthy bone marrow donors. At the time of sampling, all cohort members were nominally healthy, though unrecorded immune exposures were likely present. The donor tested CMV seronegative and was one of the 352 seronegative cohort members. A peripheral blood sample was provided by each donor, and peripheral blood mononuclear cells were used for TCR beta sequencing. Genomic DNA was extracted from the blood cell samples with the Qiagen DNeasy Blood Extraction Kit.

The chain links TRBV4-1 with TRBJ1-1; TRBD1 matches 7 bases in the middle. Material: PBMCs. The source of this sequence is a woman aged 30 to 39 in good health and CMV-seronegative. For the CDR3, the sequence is CASSPDRTDTEAFF. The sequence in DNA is TGCGCCAGCAGTCCGGACAGGACTGACACTGAAGCTTTCTTT.